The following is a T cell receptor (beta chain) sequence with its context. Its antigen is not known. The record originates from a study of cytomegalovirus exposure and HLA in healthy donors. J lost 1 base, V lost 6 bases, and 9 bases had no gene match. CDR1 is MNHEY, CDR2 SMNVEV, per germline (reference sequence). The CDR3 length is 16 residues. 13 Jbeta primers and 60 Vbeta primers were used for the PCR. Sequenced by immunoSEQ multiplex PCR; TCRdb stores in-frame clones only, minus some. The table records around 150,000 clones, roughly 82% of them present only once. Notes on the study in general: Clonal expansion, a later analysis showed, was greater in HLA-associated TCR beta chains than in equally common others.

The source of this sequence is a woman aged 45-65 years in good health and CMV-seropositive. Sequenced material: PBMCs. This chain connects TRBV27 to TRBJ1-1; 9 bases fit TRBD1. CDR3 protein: CASRHRTGVGNTEAFF. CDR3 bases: TGTGCCAGCAGACACAGGACAGGGGTGGGGAACACTGAAGCTTTCTTT.